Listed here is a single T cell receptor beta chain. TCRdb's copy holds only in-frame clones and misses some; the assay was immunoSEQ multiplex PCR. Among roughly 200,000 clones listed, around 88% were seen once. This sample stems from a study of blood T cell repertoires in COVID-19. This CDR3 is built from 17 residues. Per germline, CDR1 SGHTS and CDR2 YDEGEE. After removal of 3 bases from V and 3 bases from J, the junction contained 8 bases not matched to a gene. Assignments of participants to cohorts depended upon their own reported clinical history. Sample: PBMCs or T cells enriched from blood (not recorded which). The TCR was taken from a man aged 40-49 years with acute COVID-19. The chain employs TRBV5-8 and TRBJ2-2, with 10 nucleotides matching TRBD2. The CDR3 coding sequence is TGTGCCAGCAGCTCAGGAACTAGCGGGATGGACACCGGGGAGCTGTTTTTT. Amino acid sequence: CASSSGTSGMDTGELFF.